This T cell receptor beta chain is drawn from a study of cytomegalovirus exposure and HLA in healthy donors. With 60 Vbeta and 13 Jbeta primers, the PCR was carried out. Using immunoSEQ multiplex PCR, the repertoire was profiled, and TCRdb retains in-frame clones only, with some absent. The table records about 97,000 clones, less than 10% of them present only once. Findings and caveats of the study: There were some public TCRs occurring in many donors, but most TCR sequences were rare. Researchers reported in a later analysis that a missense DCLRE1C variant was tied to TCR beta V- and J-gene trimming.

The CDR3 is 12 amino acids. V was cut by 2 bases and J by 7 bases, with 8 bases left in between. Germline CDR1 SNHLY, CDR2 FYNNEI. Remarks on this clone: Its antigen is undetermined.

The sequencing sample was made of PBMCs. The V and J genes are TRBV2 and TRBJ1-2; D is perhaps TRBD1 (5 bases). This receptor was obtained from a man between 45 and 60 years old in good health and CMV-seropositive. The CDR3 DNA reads TGTGCCAGCAGTGAACAGGGCTCTGGCTACACCTTC. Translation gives CASSEQGSGYTF.